This TCR beta chain originates from a study of cytomegalovirus exposure and HLA in healthy donors. V trimming: 3 bases; J trimming: 5 bases; junction bases outside the gene matches: 10. Germline values: CDR1 SGHVS, CDR2 FQNEAQ. CDR3 length: 15 amino acids. In the PCR, 60 Vbeta and 13 Jbeta primers were used. Sequencing was performed with immunoSEQ multiplex PCR; in TCRdb, only in-frame clones are kept and a portion is missing. The data show 200,000 or so clones, and the top ten clones hold around 0.74%. The TCR comes from a boy between 10 and 17 years old in good health and CMV-seronegative. The chain recombines TRBV7-8 with TRBJ2-7, with TRBD2 matching over 7 bases. The sequenced sample consisted of PBMCs. CDR3 sequence (DNA): TGTGCCAGCAGCTTCAGACTAGCCGTAGGGAACGAGCAGTACTTC. This codes for CASSFRLAVGNEQYF.